The present TCR beta chain was sequenced within a study of OX40 agonist ivuxolimab in advanced cancers. The V end lost 6 bases, the J end lost 3 bases, and 19 bases lay between the germline ends. This CDR3 is 16 amino acids long. Germline V gene sequence: CDR1 SNHLY, CDR2 FYNNEI. The repertoire was sequenced with immunoSEQ multiplex PCR; TCRdb's copy has only in-frame clones and lacks some. Of about 53,000 clones listed, around 91% are singletons. The TCR sequence derives from an adult with an advanced solid tumor such as melanoma, head and neck, liver or kidney cancer. The sequenced sample was CD4+ or CD8+ T cells sorted from blood, obtained in a trial of the OX40 agonist ivuxolimab. This rearrangement joins TRBV2 to TRBJ2-3; D is perhaps TRBD1 (6 bases). CDR3 amino acids: CASSYRSLRGTDTQYF. DNA for the CDR3: TGTGCCAGCAGCTACCGTTCCTTGAGGGGGACAGATACGCAGTATTTT.